Listed below are T cell receptor beta chains from one sample, sequenced in a study of PD-L1 blockade in urothelial cancer. TCRdb keeps only in-frame clones here, not all; method: immunoSEQ multiplex PCR. The data hold roughly 52,000 clones, with around four fifths observed a single time. The source was PBMCs, collected around atezolizumab (anti-PD-L1) treatment. The receptor source for this set is a man aged 45 to 65 with urothelial cancer. Each CDR3 is given with its conserved first and last residue. The D gene is left open where the match is weak.

J gene,D gene,V gene,CDR3 protein
TRBJ2-7,NA,TRBV2,CASSDPTGRSYEQYF
TRBJ1-3,TRBD1,TRBV11-3,CASSPGQGPGNTIYF
TRBJ2-1,TRBD2,TRBV2,CASSEGGLAGVGSYNEQFF
TRBJ2-1,TRBD2,TRBV9,CASSVGSGGGSSYNEQFF
TRBJ1-1,TRBD1,TRBV4-2,CASSQVLGQGGSYGEAFF
TRBJ1-6,NA,TRBV2,CASSEVQRIHF
TRBJ1-5,TRBD1,TRBV6-1,CASSRTGLDQPQHF
TRBJ2-1,NA,TRBV6-5,CASRPGQFSYNEQFF
TRBJ2-1,TRBD2,TRBV6-6,CASRPAGESYNEQFF
TRBJ2-2,NA,TRBV27,CASSLYVSGNTGELFF
TRBJ1-5,TRBD1,TRBV7-9,CASSKGQGGILSQPQHF
TRBJ2-7,TRBD2,TRBV7-6,CASSMATSGRSYEQYF
TRBJ2-2,TRBD1,TRBV25-1,CASSEQGDTGELFF
TRBJ2-1,TRBD1,TRBV7-9,CASSLGQPPNEQFF
TRBJ2-5,TRBD2,TRBV10-2,CASSGTSGDLETQYF
TRBJ2-1,NA,TRBV7-8,CASSLARNEQFF
TRBJ1-5,NA,TRBV5-1,CASSLSLNQPQHF
TRBJ1-4,TRBD1,TRBV6-1,CASSGQGGQSPGEELFF
TRBJ1-1,TRBD1,TRBV7-3,CASSSPQGKAFF
TRBJ2-1,TRBD2,TRBV4-1,CASSHSGRAFNEQFF
TRBJ2-7,TRBD2,TRBV6-6,CASSYPFGRESGEQYF
TRBJ2-1,NA,TRBV5-4,CASSLAPGDEQFF
TRBJ2-7,NA,TRBV30,CAWYRTAYEQYF
TRBJ2-3,TRBD2,TRBV5-1,CASSLAASGARETQYF
TRBJ2-7,TRBD2,TRBV19,CASSMWTSGRKNEQYF
TRBJ2-1,NA,TRBV18,CASSHDRSSYNEQFF
TRBJ1-5,NA,TRBV16,CASSPGQTNQPQHF
TRBJ2-1,TRBD2,TRBV27,CASSPGTSGANEQFF
TRBJ2-5,NA,TRBV5-1,CASSLPVDSNNQETQYF
TRBJ1-5,NA,TRBV27,CASSLVQQLLSNQPQHF
TRBJ2-3,TRBD2,TRBV5-4,CASSLVSGGTDTQYF
TRBJ1-1,NA,TRBV5-1,CASSLGTGRRTEAFF
TRBJ2-5,NA,TRBV6-5,CASSRLGQETQYF
TRBJ2-7,TRBD2,TRBV28,CASSLVSGKVEQYF
TRBJ2-7,TRBD1,TRBV18,CASSPLTGLGEQYF
TRBJ1-5,NA,TRBV18,CASSPSGPNSNQPQHF
TRBJ1-1,TRBD1,TRBV7-9,CASSARGRTEAFF
TRBJ2-3,NA,TRBV25-1,CASSERWTSTDTQYF
TRBJ2-7,TRBD1,TRBV28,CASSLPLGQGYEQYF
TRBJ2-7,NA,TRBV11-2,CASSLERGTYEQYF
TRBJ2-7,NA,TRBV4-1,CASSQGQAYEQYF
TRBJ2-3,NA,TRBV11-2,CASSHVESGTQYF
TRBJ2-5,TRBD1,TRBV12-5,CASGRTGGETQYF
TRBJ1-3,NA,TRBV18,CASSLAAGSLSSGNTIYF
TRBJ2-7,NA,TRBV10-3,CAIRPEVAYEQYF
TRBJ2-5,TRBD1,TRBV10-2,CASSEASGGTGVRRETQYF